Shown below are 18 T cell receptor beta chains from a single sample sequenced in a study of CD8+ T cells in alopecia areata. Noted treatment: oral pan-JAK inhibitor, 5-10 mg twice daily. The sequencing template was cDNA reverse transcribed from extracted RNA. TCRdb keeps only in-frame clones here, not all; method: immunoSEQ multiplex PCR. The sample holds roughly 40,000 clones, just over 65% seen once. This sample comprised CD8+ T cells sorted from blood, obtained at week 4, from a patient treated with tofacitinib. Receptor source: a human donor with alopecia areata.

The chain uses TRBV10-3 and TRBJ1-2, with 11 bases matching TRBD1. J gave up 0 bases and V 3 bases, and 6 bases lay outside the gene matches. The CDR3 runs 17 residues. Germline CDR1 ENHRY, CDR2 SYGVKD. CDR3 bases: TGTGCCATCAGTGATGTGGGACAGGGGGTAGCTAACTATGGCTACACCTTC. Its translation is CAISDVGQGVANYGYTF.

This clone has at least ten counts. Additional DNA sequences in this sample encode the identical CDR3. DNA for the CDR3: TGCGCCAGCAGTGAGTCCCCAGGAAATAGCAATCAGCCCCAGCATTTT. Translation: CASSESPGNSNQPQHF. V is TRBV10-2 and J is TRBJ1-5; D gene unclear. Between the trimmed V and J ends, which lost 0 bases and 0 bases, there was a span of 9 bases. CDR1 and CDR2 from the germline V gene are WSHSY and SAAADI. The CDR3 extends over 16 amino acids.

The rearrangement joins TRBV4-3 to TRBJ1-5; TRBD1 agrees at 10 bases. CDR3 size: 15 residues. Germline V gives CDR1 LGHNA, CDR2 YSLEER. Trimming at V came to 2 bases and at J to 6 bases, leaving 4 bases not matched to a gene. CDR3 DNA: TGCGCCAGCAGCCAATGGACAGGGGGAGGTCAGCCCCAGCATTTT. It encodes CASSQWTGGGQPQHF.

This chain joins TRBV30 and TRBJ2-1, with D tentatively TRBD2 (5 bases). V shed 3 bases and J shed 5 bases, with 11 bases lying between them. Per germline, CDR1 GTSNPN and CDR2 SVGIG (reference sequence). CDR3 size: 13 residues. The CDR3 coding sequence is TGTGCCTGGAGATCGCGGGCAAACAATGAGCAGTTCTTC. Amino acid sequence: CAWRSRANNEQFF.

The V and J genes are TRBV30 and TRBJ2-7; 7 bases map to TRBD1. Per the germline V gene, CDR1 is GTSNPN and CDR2 is SVGIG (reference sequence). V lost 7 bases, J lost 0 bases, and 3 bases stayed unmatched. CDR3 length equals 12 residues. CDR3 DNA sequence: TGTGCCTTGGACAGGAACTCCTACGAGCAGTACTTC. It specifies CALDRNSYEQYF.

The V and J genes are TRBV9 and TRBJ2-3; possibly TRBD1 or TRBD2 for D (5 bases each). Trimming took off 0 bases at V and 10 bases at J, with 15 bases between the two ends. The length of the CDR3 is 14 residues. Germline CDR1 reads SGDLS; CDR2 reads YYNGEE. CDR3 nucleotide sequence: TGTGCCAGCAGCGTAGGAGGTGGGGGAGTCGCGCAGTATTTT. It specifies CASSVGGGGVAQYF.

This clone was seen a single time. This sequence joins TRBV10-2 and TRBJ2-7, with 7 positions matching TRBD2. V was pared by 7 bases and J by 4 bases, with 16 bases of the junction left unmatched. This CDR3 spans 16 amino acids. Germline lookup yields CDR1 WSHSY and CDR2 SAAADI. CDR3 nucleotide sequence: TGCGCCAGCACTTGGGGAGGGGTCCGCTTCGAATACGAGCAGTACTTC. Translation gives CASTWGGVRFEYEQYF.

The sample holds one count of this clone. Additional DNA sequences in this sample encode the identical CDR3. This chain uses TRBV29-1 with TRBJ1-1, with D uncertain. The CDR3 extends over 11 amino acids. The germline CDR1 and CDR2 sequences are SQVTM and ANQGSEA. V lost 1 base and J 3 bases, leaving 3 bases between the germline ends. The CDR3 DNA follows: TGCAGCGTTGAAGGGGACACTGAAGCTTTCTTT. Amino acid sequence: CSVEGDTEAFF.

The chain combines TRBV2 with TRBJ2-7; 7 nucleotides align to TRBD1. The trim removed 6 bases at V and 3 bases at J, leaving 2 bases unmatched. This CDR3 comprises 12 residues. Germline-derived CDR1 and CDR2 are SNHLY and FYNNEI. The CDR3 loop is CASRAGGYEQYF. CDR3 nucleotides: TGTGCCAGCAGAGCAGGGGGCTACGAGCAGTACTTC.

V usage is TRBV13 and J usage is TRBJ2-3; 7 bases match TRBD1. The V and J ends lost 5 bases and 6 bases, in that order; junction bases with no gene match: 8. CDR1 is PRHDT, CDR2 FYEKMQ, per germline (reference sequence). CDR3 length: 14 residues. The CDR3 DNA sequence: TGTGCCAGCAGCCTAGCTGACAGGGCTGATACGCAGTATTTT. Protein product: CASSLADRADTQYF.

Remarks on this clone: This may arise from a read error, as a much more abundant clone is one base away. The chain employs TRBV13 and TRBJ1-1, with no clear D. Germline CDR1 PRHDT, CDR2 FYEKMQ (reference sequence). The CDR3 is 12 amino acids. Trimming shortened V by 3 bases and J by 4 bases, and 6 bases separated the two germline ends. The CDR3 is CASSFAGTEAFF. The CDR3 DNA sequence: TGTGCCAGCAGCTTTGCGGGCACTGAAGCTTTCTTT.

The genes are TRBV7-9 and TRBJ1-2, with TRBD1 matching 7 bases. The CDR3 covers 15 residues. The V gene's germline CDR1 is SEHNR and CDR2 FQNEAQ (reference sequence). J gave up 6 bases and V 6 bases, and 13 bases lay outside the gene matches. CDR3 amino acids: CASRFVIGDSHGYTF. As DNA, the CDR3 is TGTGCCAGCAGGTTCGTGATTGGGGACAGCCATGGCTACACCTTC.

This clone was counted once. The gene calls are TRBV5-1 and TRBJ2-3; no clear D gene. With 2 bases removed from V and 0 bases from J, the gap between germline ends came to 7 bases. The length of the CDR3 is 14 residues. The germline V gene has CDR1 SGHRS and CDR2 YFSETQ. This CDR3 is CASSFWQSTDTQYF. The CDR3 bases are TGCGCCAGCAGCTTTTGGCAGAGCACAGATACGCAGTATTTT.

The chain employs TRBV30 and TRBJ1-1, with TRBD1 matching 7 bases. With V trimmed by 1 base and J by 1 base, 0 bases remained unmatched. CDR1 is GTSNPN, CDR2 SVGIG, per germline (reference sequence). The CDR3 runs to 13 residues. This chain's CDR3 is CAWSGDRNTEAFF. In nucleotides, the CDR3 is TGTGCCTGGAGTGGGGACAGGAACACTGAAGCTTTCTTT.

This clone was observed a handful of times. This sequence joins TRBV29-1 and TRBJ2-1; 7 bases are a match to TRBD1. The trim removed 5 bases at V and 0 bases at J, leaving 7 bases unmatched. The length of the CDR3 is 15 residues. Germline-derived CDR1 and CDR2 are SQVTM and ANQGSEA. CDR3 bases: TGCAGCGTTCCTGAGACAGGGAGCTCCTACAATGAGCAGTTCTTC. Its protein product is CSVPETGSSYNEQFF.

This clone was found a few times. The chain is built from TRBV19 and TRBJ2-5; D is possibly TRBD1 or TRBD2 (5 bases each). The CDR3 consists of 14 residues. The V gene lost 5 bases and the J gene lost 1 base, with 11 bases spanning the gap. Germline assignment: CDR1 LNHDA and CDR2 SQIVND (reference sequence). CDR3 sequence reads: CASSLRDLQETQYF. CDR3 DNA: TGTGCCAGTAGTCTCCGGGACCTCCAAGAGACCCAGTACTTC.

This chain links TRBV27 with TRBJ2-7; TRBD1 agrees at 7 bases. The CDR3 contains 14 residues. Germline V gene lookup returns CDR1 MNHEY and CDR2 SMNVEV (reference sequence). V lost 2 bases to trimming and J lost 2 bases; unmatched junction nucleotides: 3. The CDR3 DNA reads TGTGCCAGCAGTTTAGGGGACAGTCCCTACGAGCAGTACTTC. Translated: CASSLGDSPYEQYF.

J is TRBJ2-7 and V is TRBV30; the match to TRBD2 covers 11 bases. V lost 2 bases and J lost 7; bases outside the gene matches: 4. The CDR3 is 13 amino acids. Germline CDR1 is GTSNPN and CDR2 is SVGIG (reference sequence). CDR3 loop: CAWSWASGGEQYF. The DNA for the CDR3 is TGTGCCTGGAGTTGGGCTAGCGGGGGGGAGCAGTACTTC.